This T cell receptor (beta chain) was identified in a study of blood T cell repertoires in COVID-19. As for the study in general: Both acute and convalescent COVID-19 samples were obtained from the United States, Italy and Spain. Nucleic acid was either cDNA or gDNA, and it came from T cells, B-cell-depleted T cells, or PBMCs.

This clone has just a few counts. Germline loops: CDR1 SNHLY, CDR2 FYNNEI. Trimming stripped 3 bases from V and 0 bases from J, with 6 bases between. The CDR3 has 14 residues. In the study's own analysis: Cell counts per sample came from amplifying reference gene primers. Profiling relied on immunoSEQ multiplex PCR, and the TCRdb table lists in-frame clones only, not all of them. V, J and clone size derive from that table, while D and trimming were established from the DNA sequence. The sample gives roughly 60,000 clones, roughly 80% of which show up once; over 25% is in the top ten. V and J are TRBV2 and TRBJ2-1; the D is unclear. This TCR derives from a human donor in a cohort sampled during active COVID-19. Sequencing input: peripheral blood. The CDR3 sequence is CASSDSTSYNEQFF. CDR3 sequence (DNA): TGTGCCAGCAGTGACAGTACCTCCTACAATGAGCAGTTCTTC.